These T cell receptor beta chains were read from a single sample in a study of prognosis after radiotherapy for stage I lung cancer. TCRdb reanalysed the multiplex PCR reads using MiXCR and keeps one entry per CDR3 protein. The sample records more than 20,000 distinct CDR3 sequences, roughly 47% being singletons. Sequenced material: PBMCs, taken before or after stereotactic body radiation therapy (not recorded which). These receptors all stem from a donor of 50 years or more with non-small cell lung cancer. Each CDR3 is given with its conserved first and last residue. D genes are given only for firm matches. Size values are once, few and many counts, or a class for expanded clones, and some rows have none.

-	TRBV7-2	TRBJ2-7	15	TRBD2	CARSPRTSVGHEQYF	TGTGCCAGAAGCCCACGGACTAGCGTCGGCCACGAGCAGTACTTC
-	TRBV24-1	TRBJ1-2	13	-	CATSEGSFYGYTF	TGTGCCACCAGTGAGGGCAGCTTCTATGGCTACACCTTC
once	TRBV6-4	TRBJ1-5	17	-	CASSYECTSGGTDTQHF	TGTGCCAGCAGTTACGAGTGCACTAGCGGGGGCACAGATACGCAGCATTTT
-	TRBV28	TRBJ2-7	15	TRBD2	CASSYGASGPYEQYF	TGTGCCAGCAGTTACGGGGCTAGCGGCCCCTACGAGCAGTACTTC
-	TRBV7-8	TRBJ2-1	14	-	CASSPQGGRNDQFF	TGTGCTAGCAGCCCACAAGGTGGGAGGAATGATCAGTTCTTC
-	TRBV30	TRBJ2-2	14	TRBD2	CAHTGLAGSGELFF	TGTGCCCATACGGGACTAGCGGGCTCCGGGGAGCTGTTTTTT
many	TRBV11-2	TRBJ2-5	13	-	CASSFEAEETQYF	TGTGCCAGCAGCTTTGAAGCAGAAGAGACCCAGTACTTC
-	TRBV2	TRBJ2-3	12	-	CASRPALDTQYF	TGTGCCAGCAGGCCAGCACTAGATACGCAGTATTTT
-	TRBV30	TRBJ1-5	14	-	CAWKRQNSNQPQHF	TGTGCCTGGAAAAGACAGAATAGCAATCAGCCCCAGCATTTT
-	TRBV5-6	TRBJ2-5	15	-	CASSLGLGMGETQYF	TGTGCCAGCAGCTTGGGACTAGGGATGGGAGAGACCCAGTACTTC
many	TRBV7-9	TRBJ2-1	12	-	CASSLPYNEQFF	TGTGCCAGCAGCTTACCGTACAATGAGCAGTTCTTC
-	TRBV7-6	TRBJ2-1	14	TRBD1	CASSSRTGDNEQFF	TGTGCCAGCAGCTCGCGTACAGGGGACAATGAGCAGTTCTTC
-	TRBV28	TRBJ2-2	15	TRBD1	CASSFETGGSGELFF	TGTGCCAGCAGTTTTGAGACAGGGGGCTCCGGGGAGCTGTTTTTT
-	TRBV11-2	TRBJ2-1	14	-	CASSPDSSYNEQFF	TGTGCCAGCAGCCCAGACAGCTCCTACAATGAGCAGTTCTTC
-	TRBV11-2	TRBJ1-2	15	TRBD1	CASSTMDRGVRGYTF	TGTGCCAGCAGCACCATGGACAGGGGAGTTCGTGGCTACACCTTC
-	TRBV5-1	TRBJ2-7	14	-	CASSLDRGENEQYF	TGCGCCAGCAGCTTGGATAGAGGGGAAAACGAGCAGTACTTC
-	TRBV11-2	TRBJ1-2	12	-	CASSLQENGYTF	TGTGCCAGCAGCTTACAGGAGAATGGCTACACCTTC
-	TRBV5-1	TRBJ2-7	13	-	CASSLEEGYEQYF	TGCGCCAGCAGCTTGGAGGAAGGGTACGAGCAGTACTTC
-	TRBV6-2/TRBV6-3	TRBJ1-2	13	-	CASSDSGYYGYTF	TGTGCCAGCAGTGACTCCGGCTACTATGGCTACACCTTC
-	TRBV28	TRBJ2-3	19	-	CASSFPGHRSGEEADTQYF	TGTGCCAGCAGTTTCCCAGGACATCGTAGCGGAGAGGAGGCAGATACGCAGTATTTT
many	TRBV20-1	TRBJ2-1	16	TRBD2	CSARAPSGLAGREQFF	TGCAGTGCTAGAGCCCCCTCGGGACTAGCGGGACGCGAGCAGTTCTTC
-	TRBV6-2/TRBV6-3	TRBJ2-7	15	TRBD1	CASSRRGQGLYEQYF	TGTGCCAGCAGCCGTAGGGGACAGGGCCTCTACGAGCAGTACTTC
many	TRBV28	TRBJ1-4	15	-	CASSLNGVGDEKLFF	TGTGCCAGCAGTTTAAATGGGGTAGGGGATGAAAAACTGTTTTTT
-	TRBV29-1	TRBJ1-1	13	-	CSPYPRPGAEAFF	TGCAGCCCCTACCCCAGGCCGGGGGCTGAAGCTTTCTTT
medium-sized	TRBV24-1	TRBJ1-3	15	TRBD1	CATSDAQGAGNTIYF	TGTGCCACCAGTGATGCACAGGGGGCTGGAAACACCATATATTTT
-	TRBV5-1	TRBJ2-7	17	-	CASSLSGASGPSYEQYF	TGCGCCAGCAGCTTGAGTGGGGCAAGTGGTCCATCCTACGAGCAGTACTTC
medium-sized	TRBV27	TRBJ2-7	13	-	CASSPTSTYEQYF	TGTGCCAGCAGCCCCACTAGCACGTACGAGCAGTACTTC
-	TRBV6-4	TRBJ2-2	14	TRBD2	CAISGSPGTRELFF	TGTGCCATCAGCGGGAGTCCCGGTACCAGGGAGCTGTTTTTT
-	TRBV27	TRBJ2-1	16	-	CASSRGWERVINEQFF	TGTGCCAGCAGCCGCGGATGGGAAAGGGTGATCAATGAGCAGTTCTTC
once	TRBV12-3/TRBV12-4	TRBJ1-2	15	-	CASSLGTDSLYGYTF	TGTGCCAGCAGTTTAGGAACAGACTCTCTCTATGGCTACACCTTC
many	TRBV20-1	TRBJ1-1	12	-	CSARTRNTEAFF	TGCAGTGCTAGGACAAGGAACACTGAAGCTTTCTTT
-	TRBV12-3/TRBV12-4	TRBJ2-1	13	-	CASSLRGDNEQFF	TGTGCCAGCAGTTTAAGGGGAGACAATGAGCAGTTCTTC
-	TRBV19	TRBJ1-2	15	-	CASSIAAGLNYGYTF	TGTGCCAGTAGTATTGCCGCGGGCCTCAACTATGGCTACACCTTC
many	TRBV4-3	TRBJ2-7	15	-	CASSQDTDPRYEQYF	TGCGCCAGCAGCCAAGATACGGACCCTCGTTACGAGCAGTACTTC
-	TRBV20-1	TRBJ2-7	19	TRBD2	CSARDTAGLAGWPDYDQYF	TGCAGTGCTAGAGATACAGCGGGACTAGCGGGATGGCCGGACTACGATCAGTACTTC
-	TRBV11-3	TRBJ2-7	14	-	CASSLTGTVHEQYF	TGCGCCAGCAGCTTAACGGGAACAGTCCACGAGCAGTACTTC
-	TRBV27	TRBJ2-7	14	-	CSSSSPGSHYEQYF	TGTTCCAGCAGTTCTCCAGGGTCCCATTACGAGCAGTACTTC
many	TRBV5-8	TRBJ2-7	17	TRBD2	CASSGGTSGTRSYEQYF	TGTGCCAGCAGCGGCGGGACTAGCGGGACCCGCTCCTACGAGCAGTACTTC
-	TRBV9	TRBJ1-2	13	-	CASSVEQYGDYTF	TGTGCCAGCAGCGTAGAACAGTACGGTGACTACACCTTC
many	TRBV4-1	TRBJ1-1	15	-	CASSPGSGMRTEAFF	TGCGCCAGCAGCCCCGGGTCGGGGATGAGGACTGAAGCTTTCTTT
-	TRBV3-1	TRBJ2-5	13	TRBD2	CASSPSGRETQYF	TGTGCCAGCAGCCCTAGCGGGAGGGAGACCCAGTACTTC
-	TRBV5-1	TRBJ2-7	16	TRBD2	CASSPDQGGSSYEQYF	TGCGCCAGCAGCCCGGATCAGGGAGGGAGCTCCTACGAGCAGTACTTC
many	TRBV27	TRBJ2-4	13	TRBD2	CASTRAGGNIQYF	TGTGCCAGCACCAGGGCGGGAGGAAACATTCAGTACTTC
-	TRBV14	TRBJ1-2	14	-	CASSQDRFSYGYTF	TGTGCCAGCAGCCAAGATAGGTTCAGCTATGGCTACACCTTC
medium-sized	TRBV30	TRBJ2-7	15	TRBD2	CAWTREGSSSYEQYF	TGTGCCTGGACCAGGGAGGGTTCAAGCTCCTACGAGCAGTACTTC
-	TRBV6-4	TRBJ2-1	13	TRBD2	CASREREEHEQFF	TGTGCCAGCAGGGAACGGGAGGAGCATGAGCAGTTCTTC
many	TRBV12-5	TRBJ2-7	13	-	CASANPPTNEQYF	TGTGCTAGTGCTAACCCCCCGACTAACGAGCAGTACTTC
many	TRBV5-1	TRBJ1-2	17	TRBD1	CASSSSPGQGYEDGYTF	TGCGCCAGCAGTTCGAGTCCGGGACAGGGCTATGAAGATGGCTACACCTTC
many	TRBV7-9	TRBJ2-7	14	TRBD1	CASSPGQGLLQQYF	TGTGCCAGCAGCCCGGGACAGGGCCTCCTCCAGCAGTACTTC
medium-sized	TRBV11-3	TRBJ2-2	14	TRBD1	CASTQGADAGELFF	TGTGCCAGCACCCAGGGGGCGGACGCCGGGGAGCTGTTTTTT
many	TRBV15	TRBJ1-2	18	-	CATSRGLSTSGANYGYTF	TGTGCCACCAGCAGAGGTTTATCAACGTCAGGGGCTAACTATGGCTACACCTTC
-	TRBV29-1	TRBJ2-5	13	-	CSVEKLDQETQYF	TGCAGCGTTGAAAAACTAGACCAAGAGACCCAGTACTTC
many	TRBV7-2	TRBJ2-7	15	-	CASSLGWGRSYEQYF	TGTGCCAGCAGCTTAGGGTGGGGGAGAAGCTACGAGCAGTACTTC
many	TRBV6-5	TRBJ2-1	16	TRBD2	CASSWGLAGVRSEQFF	TGTGCCAGCAGTTGGGGACTAGCGGGAGTTCGTAGTGAGCAGTTCTTC